There are a few counts of the clone carrying this TCR beta chain. The antigen is undetermined. The ends were cut back, 9 bases at V and 4 bases at J, with 12 bases in the middle. The CDR3 covers 13 residues. Germline assignment: CDR1 SEHNR and CDR2 FQNEAQ (reference sequence). The data belong to a study of response to subunit inactivated influenza vaccine. Whole-study findings and limits: The authors proposed limited new T cell recruitment per seasonal influenza vaccination.

TCRdb re-called the RT-PCR reads through MiXCR, storing one row per CDR3 protein. The profile shows roughly 520,000 distinct CDR3 sequences, 25% of them singletons. V usage is TRBV7-9 and J usage is TRBJ2-2, with TRBD1 as a possible D gene (6 bases). This clonotype originated in a man aged 50 to 60 who received an inactivated influenza vaccine. The source was CD4+ T cells sorted from PBMCs, collected 5 days after vaccination. For the CDR3, the DNA is TGTGCCAGAAACGGGGACACCACCGGGGAGCTGTTTTTT. The encoded protein is CARNGDTTGELFF.